A selection of T cell receptor beta chains follows, all from one sample in a study of blood T cell repertoires in COVID-19. Using immunoSEQ multiplex PCR, the repertoire was profiled, and TCRdb retains in-frame clones only, with some absent. The repertoire has around 68,000 clones, roughly 81% of them found once; the top ten carry around a tenth. The sample consisted of peripheral blood. The receptors were sampled from a human donor in a cohort sampled during active COVID-19. Each CDR3 is given with its conserved first and last residue. D genes are given only for firm matches.

d_gene | j_gene | v_gene | CDR3aa | CDR3nt
. | TRBJ2-5 | TRBV15 | CATGQNGGTVETQYF | TGTGCCACCGGGCAGAATGGAGGAACCGTGGAGACCCAGTACTTC
TRBD2 | TRBJ2-2 | TRBV5-1 | CASSEVAGVDTGELFF | TGCGCCAGCAGCGAAGTGGCGGGGGTCGACACCGGGGAGCTGTTTTTT
. | TRBJ2-7 | TRBV4-1 | CASRHTDSSYEQYF | TGCGCCAGCAGGCATACCGACAGTTCCTACGAGCAGTACTTC
TRBD2 | TRBJ2-1 | TRBV5-1 | CASSPGTSDYNEQFF | TGCGCCAGCAGCCCCGGGACTAGCGACTACAATGAGCAGTTCTTC
. | TRBJ1-3 | TRBV28 | CASSFQGSNTIYF | TGTGCCAGCAGTTTTCAGGGTTCGAACACCATATATTTT
. | TRBJ2-4 | TRBV21-1 | CASSTYGPGTGLSGTKNIQYF | TGTGCCAGCAGCACCTATGGTCCCGGGACAGGTCTGAGCGGAACCAAAAACATTCAGTACTTC
. | TRBJ2-7 | TRBV6-2/TRBV6-3 | CASSIGHSYEQYF | TGTGCCAGCAGTATCGGACACTCCTACGAGCAGTACTTC
. | TRBJ1-6 | TRBV15 | CATSLTGLHSPLHF | TGTGCCACCAGCCTGACAGGACTCCATTCACCCCTCCACTTT
. | TRBJ2-7 | TRBV28 | CASSFRETSYEQYF | TGTGCCAGCAGTTTTAGGGAGACCTCCTACGAGCAGTACTTC
. | TRBJ2-1 | TRBV3-1/TRBV3-2 | CASSQESGRTAREQFF | TGTGCCAGCAGCCAAGAGAGCGGCAGGACCGCCCGGGAGCAGTTCTTC
. | TRBJ2-7 | TRBV6-2/TRBV6-3 | CASSYLYEQYF | TGTGCCAGCAGTTACCTCTACGAGCAGTACTTC
. | TRBJ2-1 | TRBV19 | CASSMSTGTEQFF | TGTGCCAGTAGTATGTCGACTGGGACAGAGCAGTTCTTC
. | TRBJ2-1 | TRBV18 | CASSPTQGGGHEQFF | TGTGCCAGCTCACCAACCCAGGGGGGTGGGCATGAGCAGTTCTTC
TRBD2 | TRBJ2-7 | TRBV2 | CASSAWTSGYEQYF | TGTGCCAGCAGTGCCTGGACTAGCGGGTACGAGCAGTACTTC
TRBD2 | TRBJ2-5 | TRBV27 | CASSTSGETQYF | TGTGCCAGCAGCACTAGCGGGGAGACCCAGTACTTC
. | TRBJ1-6 | TRBV7-8 | CASSLEFIIGSPLHF | TGTGCCAGCAGCTTAGAATTCATAATCGGTTCACCCCTCCACTTT
TRBD2 | TRBJ2-1 | TRBV19 | CASRATSGLRGDEQFF | TGTGCCAGTAGGGCCACTAGCGGCCTCCGGGGCGATGAGCAGTTCTTC
TRBD2 | TRBJ2-7 | TRBV6-5 | CASSYTSGSTYEQYF | TGTGCCAGCAGTTACACTAGCGGGAGTACGTACGAGCAGTACTTC